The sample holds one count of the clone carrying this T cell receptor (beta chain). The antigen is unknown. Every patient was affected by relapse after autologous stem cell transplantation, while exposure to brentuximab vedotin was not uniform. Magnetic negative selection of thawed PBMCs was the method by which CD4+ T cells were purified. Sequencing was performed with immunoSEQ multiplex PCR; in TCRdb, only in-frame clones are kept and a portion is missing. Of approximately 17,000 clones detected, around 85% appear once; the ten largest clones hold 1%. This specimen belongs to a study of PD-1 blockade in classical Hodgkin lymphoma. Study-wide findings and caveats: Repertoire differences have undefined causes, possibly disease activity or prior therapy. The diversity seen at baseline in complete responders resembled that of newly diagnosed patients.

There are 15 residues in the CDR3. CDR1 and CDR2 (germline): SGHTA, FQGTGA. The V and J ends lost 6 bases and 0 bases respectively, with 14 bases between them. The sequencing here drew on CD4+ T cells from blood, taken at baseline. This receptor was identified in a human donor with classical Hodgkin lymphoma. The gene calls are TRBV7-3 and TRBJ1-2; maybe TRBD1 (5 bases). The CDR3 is CASSLLGEANYGYTF. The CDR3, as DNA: TGTGCCAGCAGTCTTCTGGGGGAAGCTAACTATGGCTACACCTTC.